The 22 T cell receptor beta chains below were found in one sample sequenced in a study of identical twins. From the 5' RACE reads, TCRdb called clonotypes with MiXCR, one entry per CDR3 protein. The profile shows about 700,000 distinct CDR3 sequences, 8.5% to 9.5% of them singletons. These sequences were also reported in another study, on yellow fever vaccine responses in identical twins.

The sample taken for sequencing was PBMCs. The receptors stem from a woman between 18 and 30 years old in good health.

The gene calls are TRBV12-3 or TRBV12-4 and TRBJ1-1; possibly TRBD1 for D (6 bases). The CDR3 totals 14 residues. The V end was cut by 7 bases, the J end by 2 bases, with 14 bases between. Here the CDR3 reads CASTIRDTNTEAFF. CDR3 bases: TGTGCCAGCACTATCCGGGACACAAACACTGAAGCTTTCTTT.

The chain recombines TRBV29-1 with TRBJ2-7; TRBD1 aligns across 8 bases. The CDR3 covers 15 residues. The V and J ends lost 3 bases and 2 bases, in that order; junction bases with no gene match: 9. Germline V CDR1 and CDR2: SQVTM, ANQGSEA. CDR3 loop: CSVDIPQGATYEQYF. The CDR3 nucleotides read TGCAGCGTTGATATCCCCCAGGGGGCAACCTACGAGCAGTACTTC.

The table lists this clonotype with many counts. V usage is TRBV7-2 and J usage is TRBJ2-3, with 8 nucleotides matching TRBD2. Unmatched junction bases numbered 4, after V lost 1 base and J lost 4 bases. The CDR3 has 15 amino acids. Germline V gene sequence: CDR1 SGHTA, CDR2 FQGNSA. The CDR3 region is CASSLDGRAADTQYF. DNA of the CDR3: TGTGCCAGCAGCTTAGACGGGAGGGCCGCAGATACGCAGTATTTT.

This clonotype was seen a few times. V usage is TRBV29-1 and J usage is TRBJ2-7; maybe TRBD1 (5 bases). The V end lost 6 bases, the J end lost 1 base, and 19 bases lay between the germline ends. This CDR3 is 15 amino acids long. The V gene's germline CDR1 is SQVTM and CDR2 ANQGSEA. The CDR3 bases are TGCAGCGTCCGATTCGACAGCGCTCATTCCTACGAGCAGTACTTC. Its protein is CSVRFDSAHSYEQYF.

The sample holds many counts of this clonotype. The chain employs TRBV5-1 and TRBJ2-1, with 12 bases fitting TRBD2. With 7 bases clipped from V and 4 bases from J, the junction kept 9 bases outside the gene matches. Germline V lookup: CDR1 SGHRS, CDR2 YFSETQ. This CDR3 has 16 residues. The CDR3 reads CASSPTSGGTYNEQFF. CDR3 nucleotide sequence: TGCGCCAGCTCTCCTACTAGCGGGGGGACATACAATGAGCAGTTCTTC.

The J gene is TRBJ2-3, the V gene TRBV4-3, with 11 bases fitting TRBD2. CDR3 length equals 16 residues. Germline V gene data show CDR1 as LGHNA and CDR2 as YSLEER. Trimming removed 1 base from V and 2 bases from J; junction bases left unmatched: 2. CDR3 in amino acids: CASSQATSGTTDTQYF. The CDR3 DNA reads TGCGCCAGCAGCCAAGCGACTAGCGGGACCACAGATACGCAGTATTTT.

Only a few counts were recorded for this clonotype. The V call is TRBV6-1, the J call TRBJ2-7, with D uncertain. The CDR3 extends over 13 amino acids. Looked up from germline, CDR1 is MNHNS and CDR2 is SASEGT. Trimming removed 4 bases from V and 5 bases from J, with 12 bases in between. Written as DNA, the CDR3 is TGTGCCAGCAGTGTGGATCGTGGGAACGAGCAGTACTTC. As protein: CASSVDRGNEQYF.

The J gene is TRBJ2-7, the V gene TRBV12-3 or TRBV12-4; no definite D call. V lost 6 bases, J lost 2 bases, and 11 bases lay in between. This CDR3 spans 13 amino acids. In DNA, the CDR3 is TGTGCCAGCAGCGTACAGTTACCCTACGAGCAGTACTTC. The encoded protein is CASSVQLPYEQYF.

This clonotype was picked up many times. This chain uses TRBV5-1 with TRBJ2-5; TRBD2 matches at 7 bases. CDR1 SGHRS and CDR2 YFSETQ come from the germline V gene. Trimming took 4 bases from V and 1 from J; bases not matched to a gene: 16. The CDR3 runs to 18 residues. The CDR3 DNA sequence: TGCGCCAGCAGCGCACAAAGCCGGGACTATCAACCCCAAGAGACCCAGTACTTC. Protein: CASSAQSRDYQPQETQYF.

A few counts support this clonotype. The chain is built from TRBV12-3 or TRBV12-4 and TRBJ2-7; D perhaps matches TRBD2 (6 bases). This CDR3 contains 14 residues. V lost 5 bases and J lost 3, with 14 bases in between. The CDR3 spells CASSPSGLYYEQYF. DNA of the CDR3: TGTGCCAGCAGTCCCTCGGGACTCTACTACGAGCAGTACTTC.

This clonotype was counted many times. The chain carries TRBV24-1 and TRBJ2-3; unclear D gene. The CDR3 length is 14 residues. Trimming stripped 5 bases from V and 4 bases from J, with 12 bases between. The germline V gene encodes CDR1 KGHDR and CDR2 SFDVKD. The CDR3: CATSVLGSPDTQYF. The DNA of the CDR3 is TGTGCCACCAGTGTACTCGGATCACCAGATACGCAGTATTTT.

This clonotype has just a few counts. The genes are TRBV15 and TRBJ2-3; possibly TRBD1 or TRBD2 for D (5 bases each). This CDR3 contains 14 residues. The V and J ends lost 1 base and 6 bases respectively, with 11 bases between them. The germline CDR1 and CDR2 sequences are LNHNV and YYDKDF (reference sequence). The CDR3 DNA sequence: TGTGCCACCAGCAGAGGTCCGGGGCCCGATACGCAGTATTTT. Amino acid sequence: CATSRGPGPDTQYF. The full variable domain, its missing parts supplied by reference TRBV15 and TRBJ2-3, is DAMVIQNPRYQVTQFGKPVTLSCSQTLNHNVMYWYQQKSSQAPKLLFHYYDKDFNNEADTPDNFQSRRPNTSFCFLDIRSPGLGDTAMYLCATSRGPGPDTQYFGPGTRLTVL.

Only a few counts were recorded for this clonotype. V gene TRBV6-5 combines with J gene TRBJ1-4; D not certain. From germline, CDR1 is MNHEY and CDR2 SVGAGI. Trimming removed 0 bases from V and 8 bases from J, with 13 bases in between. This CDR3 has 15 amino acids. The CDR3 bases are TGTGCCAGCAGTTACTCGTGGGGAGGTGGAGAAAAACTGTTTTTT. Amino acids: CASSYSWGGGEKLFF.

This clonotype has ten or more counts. CDR3 bases: TGTGCCAGCAGGAAGACAGGGGGCGTTGAAAAACTGTTTTTT. Translating it yields CASRKTGGVEKLFF. The gene calls are TRBV6-1 and TRBJ1-4; 10 bases align to TRBD1. V lost 6 bases to trimming and J lost 7 bases; unmatched junction nucleotides: 5. CDR1 is MNHNS, CDR2 SASEGT, per germline. The CDR3 runs 14 residues.

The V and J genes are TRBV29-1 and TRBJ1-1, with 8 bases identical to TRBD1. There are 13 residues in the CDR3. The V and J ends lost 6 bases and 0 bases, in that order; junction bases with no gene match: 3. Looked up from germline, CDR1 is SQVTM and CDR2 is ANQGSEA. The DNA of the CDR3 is TGCAGCGTGGGACAGGATTTGAACACTGAAGCTTTCTTT. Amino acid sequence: CSVGQDLNTEAFF.

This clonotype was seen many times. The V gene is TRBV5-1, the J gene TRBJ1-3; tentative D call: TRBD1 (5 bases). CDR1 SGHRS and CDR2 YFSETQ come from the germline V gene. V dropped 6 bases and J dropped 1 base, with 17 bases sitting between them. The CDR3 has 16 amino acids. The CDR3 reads CASTSDGTSSGNTIYF. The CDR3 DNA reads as TGCGCCAGCACCTCAGACGGGACCTCTTCTGGAAACACCATATATTTT. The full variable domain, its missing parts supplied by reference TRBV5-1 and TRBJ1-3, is KAGVTQTPRYLIKTRGQQVTLSCSPISGHRSVSWYQQTPGQGLQFLFEYFSETQRNKGNFPGRFSGRQFSNSRSEMNVSTLELGDSALYLCASTSDGTSSGNTIYFGEGSWLTVV.

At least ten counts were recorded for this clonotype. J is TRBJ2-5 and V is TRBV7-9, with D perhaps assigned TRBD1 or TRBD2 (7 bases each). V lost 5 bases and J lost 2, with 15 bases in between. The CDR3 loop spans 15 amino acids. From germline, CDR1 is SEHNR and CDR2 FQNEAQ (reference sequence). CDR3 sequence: CASSSGTVGQETQYF. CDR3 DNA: TGTGCCAGCAGCAGCGGGACAGTAGGACAAGAGACCCAGTACTTC. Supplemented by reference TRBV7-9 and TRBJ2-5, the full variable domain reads DTGVSQNPRHKITKRGQNVTFRCDPISEHNRLYWYRQTLGQGPEFLTYFQNEAQLEKSRLLSDRFSAERPKGSFSTLEIQRTEQGDSAMYLCASSSGTVGQETQYFGPGTRLLVL.

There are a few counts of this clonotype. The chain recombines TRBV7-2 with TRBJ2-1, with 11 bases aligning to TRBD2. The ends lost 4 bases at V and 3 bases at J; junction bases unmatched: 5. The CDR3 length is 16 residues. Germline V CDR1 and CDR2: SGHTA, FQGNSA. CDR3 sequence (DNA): TGTGCCAGCAGCTACAGGACTAGCGGGTTCTACAATGAGCAGTTCTTC. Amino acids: CASSYRTSGFYNEQFF.

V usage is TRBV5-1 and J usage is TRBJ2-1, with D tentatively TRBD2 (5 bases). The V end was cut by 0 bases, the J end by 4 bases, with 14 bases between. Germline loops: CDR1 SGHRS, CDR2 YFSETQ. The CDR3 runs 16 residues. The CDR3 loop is CASSLAVASLYNEQFF. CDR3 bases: TGCGCCAGCAGCTTGGCTGTAGCGAGCCTTTACAATGAGCAGTTCTTC.

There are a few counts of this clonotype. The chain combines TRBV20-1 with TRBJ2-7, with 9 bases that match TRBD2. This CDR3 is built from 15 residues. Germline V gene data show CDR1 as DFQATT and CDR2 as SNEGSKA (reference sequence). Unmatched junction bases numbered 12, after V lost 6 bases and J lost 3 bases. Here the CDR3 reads CSAPPRAGGGYEQYF. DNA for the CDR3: TGCAGTGCACCGCCCCGCGCGGGGGGGGGCTACGAGCAGTACTTC.

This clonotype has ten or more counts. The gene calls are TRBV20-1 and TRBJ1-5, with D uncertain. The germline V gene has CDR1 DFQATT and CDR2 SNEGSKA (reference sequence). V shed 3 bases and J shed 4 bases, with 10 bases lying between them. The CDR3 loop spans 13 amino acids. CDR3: CSASGQLNQPQHF. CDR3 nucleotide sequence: TGCAGTGCTAGTGGCCAGCTTAATCAGCCCCAGCATTTT.

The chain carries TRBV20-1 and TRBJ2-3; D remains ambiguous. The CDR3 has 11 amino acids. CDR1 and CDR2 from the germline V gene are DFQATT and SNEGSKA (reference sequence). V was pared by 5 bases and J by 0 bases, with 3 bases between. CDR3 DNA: TGCAGTGCTCTTAGCACAGATACGCAGTATTTT. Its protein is CSALSTDTQYF.